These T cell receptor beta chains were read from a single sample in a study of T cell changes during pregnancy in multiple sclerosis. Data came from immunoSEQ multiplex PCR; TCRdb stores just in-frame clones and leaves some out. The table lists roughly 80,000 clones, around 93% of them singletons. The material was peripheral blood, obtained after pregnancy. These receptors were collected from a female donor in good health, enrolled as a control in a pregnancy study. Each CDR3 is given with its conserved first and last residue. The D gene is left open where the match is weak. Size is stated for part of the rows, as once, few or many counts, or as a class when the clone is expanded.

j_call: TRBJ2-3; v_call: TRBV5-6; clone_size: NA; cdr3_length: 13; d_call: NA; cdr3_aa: CASSSRVTDTQYF; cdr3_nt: TGTGCCAGCAGCTCACGGGTCACAGATACGCAGTATTTT
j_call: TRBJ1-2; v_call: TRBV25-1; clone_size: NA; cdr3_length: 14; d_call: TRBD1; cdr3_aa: CASSTTDRAKGYTF; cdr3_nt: TGTGCCAGCAGCACCACGGACAGGGCCAAAGGCTACACCTTC
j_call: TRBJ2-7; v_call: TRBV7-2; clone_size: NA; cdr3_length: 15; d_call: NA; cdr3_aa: CASSLDGTNAYEQYF; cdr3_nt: TGTGCCAGCAGCTTAGACGGGACAAACGCCTACGAGCAGTACTTC
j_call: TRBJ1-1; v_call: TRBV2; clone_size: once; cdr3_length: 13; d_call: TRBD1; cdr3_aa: CASGTDRGTEAFF; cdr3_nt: TGTGCCAGCGGGACAGATCGCGGCACTGAAGCTTTCTTT
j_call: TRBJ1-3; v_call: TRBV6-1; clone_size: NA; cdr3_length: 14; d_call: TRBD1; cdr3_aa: CASMTGALGNTIYF; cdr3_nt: TGTGCCAGCATGACAGGGGCGCTCGGAAACACCATATATTTT
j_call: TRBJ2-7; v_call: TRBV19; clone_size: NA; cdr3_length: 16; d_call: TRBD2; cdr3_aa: CASSPYGGLAGSEQYF; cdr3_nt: TGTGCCAGTAGCCCCTACGGGGGACTAGCGGGATCTGAGCAGTACTTC
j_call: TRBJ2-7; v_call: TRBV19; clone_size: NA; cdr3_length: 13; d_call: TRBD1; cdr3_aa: CASSIRDSYEQYF; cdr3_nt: TGTGCCAGTAGTATACGGGACAGCTACGAGCAGTACTTC
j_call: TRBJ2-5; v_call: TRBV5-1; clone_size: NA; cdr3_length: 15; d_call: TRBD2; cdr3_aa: CASSLAGGGTETQYF; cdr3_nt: TGCGCCAGCAGCTTGGCCGGGGGGGGGACAGAGACCCAGTACTTC
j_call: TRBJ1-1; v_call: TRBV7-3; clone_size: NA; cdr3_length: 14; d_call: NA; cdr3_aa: CASSPGDMNTEAFF; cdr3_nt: TGTGCCAGCAGCCCAGGGGATATGAACACTGAAGCTTTCTTT
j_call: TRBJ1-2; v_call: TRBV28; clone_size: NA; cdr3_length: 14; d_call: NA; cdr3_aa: CASSLPRGNYGYTF; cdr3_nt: TGTGCCAGCAGTTTACCTAGGGGGAACTATGGCTACACCTTC
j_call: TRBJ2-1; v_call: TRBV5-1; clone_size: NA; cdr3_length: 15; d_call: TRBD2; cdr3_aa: CASKFWVAGAGEQFF; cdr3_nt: TGCGCCAGCAAGTTTTGGGTAGCGGGAGCAGGTGAGCAGTTCTTC
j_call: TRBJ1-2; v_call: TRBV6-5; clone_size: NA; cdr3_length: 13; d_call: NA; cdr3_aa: CASSGTGYYGYTF; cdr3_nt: TGTGCCAGCAGTGGTACAGGGTACTATGGCTACACCTTC
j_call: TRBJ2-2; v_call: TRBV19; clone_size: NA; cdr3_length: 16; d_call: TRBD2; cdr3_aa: CASSILISGRAGELFF; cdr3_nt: TGTGCCAGTAGTATTCTTATTAGCGGGAGGGCCGGGGAGCTGTTTTTT
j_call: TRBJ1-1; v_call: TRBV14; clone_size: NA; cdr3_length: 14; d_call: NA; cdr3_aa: CASSQAFTSTEAFF; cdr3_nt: TGTGCCAGCAGCCAAGCGTTCACGAGCACTGAAGCTTTCTTT
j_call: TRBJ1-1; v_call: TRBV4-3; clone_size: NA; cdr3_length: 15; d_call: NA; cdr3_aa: CASSQGRHWNTEAFF; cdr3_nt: TGCGCCAGCAGCCAAGGCCGACATTGGAACACTGAAGCTTTCTTT
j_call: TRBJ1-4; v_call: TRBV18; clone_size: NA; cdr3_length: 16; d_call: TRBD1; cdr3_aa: CASSPRSGQGPEKLFF; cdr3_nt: TGTGCCAGCTCACCACGTTCTGGACAGGGTCCTGAAAAACTGTTTTTT